Presented here are 25 T cell receptor beta chains from one specimen sequenced in a study of patients and donors after allogeneic stem cell transplantation. TCRdb re-derived calls from the RT-PCR reads in MiXCR, one entry per CDR3 protein. Here the sample spans about 150,000 distinct CDR3 sequences, 30% to 45% being singletons. The specimen sequenced was blood, either unsorted or a sorted T cell fraction (not recorded which). These receptors originate from a human donor who was either an allogeneic HSCT recipient or a stem cell or donor lymphocyte infusion donor (not recorded which). It is not recorded whose cells these are; they may come from a transplant donor.

A note on this clonotype: One end of the junction fails to match germline, which may point to a read error. The CDR3 DNA reads TGTGCTAGCAGCCGAGACAGGGGGCTTCAAGAGACCCAGTACTTC. Its translation is CASSRDRGLQETQYF. The rearrangement joins TRBV7-7 to TRBJ2-5; 10 nucleotides agree with TRBD1. This CDR3 spans 15 amino acids. CDR1 and CDR2 from the germline V gene are SSHAT and FNYEAQ (reference sequence).

The chain combines TRBV9 with TRBJ1-1; D is ambiguous. The CDR3 covers 13 residues. Germline CDR1 is SGDLS and CDR2 is YYNGEE. Trimming took 1 base from V and 1 from J, leaving 5 bases between them. The CDR3 coding sequence is TGTGCCAGCAGCGTACAGACGAACACTGAAGCTTTCTTT. Protein product: CASSVQTNTEAFF.

In its sample, this clonotype was seen a few times. The chain carries TRBV28 and TRBJ1-1; 7 positions match TRBD1. CDR3 length: 15 amino acids. Per germline, CDR1 MDHEN and CDR2 SYDVKM. After removal of 6 bases from V and 0 bases from J, the junction contained 7 bases not matched to a gene. CDR3 DNA sequence: TGTGCCAGCAGCCGAACAGGGGCGCTGAACACTGAAGCTTTCTTT. It is translated as CASSRTGALNTEAFF.

The chain employs TRBV7-9 and TRBJ2-7; the D gene is possibly TRBD2 (6 bases). From germline, CDR1 is SEHNR and CDR2 FQNEAQ (reference sequence). V lost 5 bases, J lost 1 base, and 18 bases lay in between. The CDR3 has 16 amino acids. As DNA, the CDR3 is TGTGCCAGCAGCCCCCACGGCGGGGATGGATCCTACGAGCAGTACGTC. This sequence encodes CASSPHGGDGSYEQYV.

J is TRBJ2-4 and V is TRBV4-3; maybe TRBD1 (5 bases). From germline, CDR1 is LGHNA and CDR2 YSLEER. The CDR3 is 16 residues long. The V gene lost 0 bases and the J gene lost 0 bases, with 9 bases spanning the gap. The CDR3, as DNA: TGCGCCAGCAGCCAAGAACCAGGGCTAGCCAAAAACATTCAGTACTTC. It yields the protein CASSQEPGLAKNIQYF.

This clonotype was counted ten times or more. The DNA for the CDR3 is TGCAGCGTTCACGGGACAGGGGCGCTGAACACTGAAGCTTTCTTT. It translates to CSVHGTGALNTEAFF. The V and J genes are TRBV29-1 and TRBJ1-1; 10 nucleotides line up with TRBD1. CDR1 and CDR2 (germline): SQVTM, ANQGSEA. This CDR3 is built from 15 residues. With 5 bases clipped from V and 0 bases from J, the junction kept 6 bases outside the gene matches.

The chain uses TRBV24-1 and TRBJ1-1; the D gene is possibly TRBD1 (6 bases). The germline V gene has CDR1 KGHDR and CDR2 SFDVKD. The CDR3 contains 15 residues. V dropped 12 bases and J dropped 0 bases, with 19 bases sitting between them. The CDR3: CAASTRTAMNTEAFF. DNA of the CDR3: TGTGCCGCTTCTACGCGGACAGCAATGAACACTGAAGCTTTCTTT.

The chain is built from TRBV2 and TRBJ1-1; TRBD1 is a possible D gene (6 bases). This CDR3 spans 18 amino acids. V was shortened by 2 bases and J by 2 bases, with 21 bases between the two germline ends. CDR1 is SNHLY and CDR2 is FYNNEI in the germline V gene. The CDR3 nucleotides are TGTGCCAGCAGTGAAATTAGGGGGGCGCGGCTACGAAACACTGAAGCTTTCTTT. Residues: CASSEIRGARLRNTEAFF.

The chain is built from TRBV20-1 and TRBJ2-3; D possibly corresponds to TRBD2 (5 bases). V shed 6 bases and J shed 4 bases, with 8 bases lying between them. CDR1 and CDR2 from the germline V gene are DFQATT and SNEGSKA (reference sequence). The CDR3 length is 11 residues. As DNA, the CDR3 is TGCAGTGCCGCGGGCCCAGATACGCAGTATTTT. Its translation is CSAAGPDTQYF.

This clonotype was detected only a few times. The V call is TRBV3-1, the J call TRBJ1-1; D not resolved. The germline V gene encodes CDR1 LGHDT and CDR2 YNNKEL (reference sequence). CDR3 length: 15 amino acids. Trimming took 6 bases from V and 3 from J, leaving 17 bases between them. The DNA of the CDR3 is TGTGCCAGCAGTGACGCTGGGATCGGGCACACTGAAGCTTTCTTT. Protein: CASSDAGIGHTEAFF.

This clonotype has only a few counts. The V gene is TRBV20-1, the J gene TRBJ1-2; 11 bases map to TRBD1. CDR1 is DFQATT, CDR2 SNEGSKA, per germline (reference sequence). The CDR3 is made up of 14 amino acids. Trimming at V came to 0 bases and at J to 8 bases, leaving 5 bases not matched to a gene. The CDR3 spells CSARDRDRGNGYTF. CDR3 sequence (DNA): TGCAGTGCTAGAGATCGGGACAGGGGGAACGGCTACACCTTC.

The J gene is TRBJ2-7, the V gene TRBV28, with D possibly matching TRBD1 (5 bases). The V gene's germline CDR1 is MDHEN and CDR2 SYDVKM. V lost 8 bases, J lost 2 bases, and 13 bases lay in between. This CDR3 is built from 13 residues. CDR3 DNA: TGTGCCAGCTGTCCGACAGACCCCTACGAGCAGTACTTC. Translation: CASCPTDPYEQYF.

Only a few counts were recorded for this clonotype. The chain combines TRBV4-3 with TRBJ2-3; no clear D. The CDR3 totals 15 residues. V lost 0 bases and J lost 0, with 7 bases in between. CDR1 is LGHNA and CDR2 is YSLEER in the germline V gene. CDR3 DNA sequence: TGCGCCAGCAGCCAAGATCCCGGAAGCACAGATACGCAGTATTTT. Protein product: CASSQDPGSTDTQYF.

This clonotype was observed a handful of times. The rearrangement links TRBV4-1 to TRBJ1-1; the D is unclear. Trimming stripped 1 base from V and 3 bases from J, with 15 bases between. The CDR3 covers 16 residues. CDR1 is MGHRA and CDR2 is YSYEKL in the germline V gene. The CDR3 sequence is CASSQVEYGRYTEAFF. CDR3 DNA: TGCGCCAGCAGCCAAGTTGAATACGGGAGATACACTGAAGCTTTCTTT.

This clonotype was counted at least ten times. The chain joins TRBV6-6 to TRBJ1-6; D call uncertain. Trimming left V 0 bases short and J 7 bases short, with 10 bases between. CDR1 is MNHNY, CDR2 SVGAGI, per germline (reference sequence). This CDR3 spans 15 amino acids. In DNA form, the CDR3 reads TGTGCCAGCAGTTACTCGGGTCGGGAGAATTCACCCCTCCACTTT. Its translation is CASSYSGRENSPLHF.

The sample holds a few counts of this clonotype. The DNA of the CDR3 is TGCGCCAGCAGCCAAGCGGTCGGAAATCAGCCCCAGCATTTT. It encodes CASSQAVGNQPQHF. The chain uses TRBV4-1 and TRBJ1-5, with D uncertain. Germline values: CDR1 MGHRA, CDR2 YSYEKL. This CDR3 comprises 14 residues. The V end was cut by 1 base, the J end by 4 bases, with 8 bases between.

V is TRBV5-1 and J is TRBJ1-1; D possibly corresponds to TRBD1 (5 bases). V dropped 4 bases and J dropped 1 base, with 11 bases sitting between them. CDR1 is SGHRS and CDR2 is YFSETQ in the germline V gene. CDR3 length: 14 amino acids. CDR3 nucleotides: TGCGCCAGCAGCCCGGGACTCCGGAACACTGAAGCTTTCTTT. The encoded protein is CASSPGLRNTEAFF.

The genes are TRBV13 and TRBJ2-3; D is unclear. V lost 3 bases to trimming and J lost 0 bases, with 10 bases between them. Looked up from germline, CDR1 is PRHDT and CDR2 is FYEKMQ (reference sequence). CDR3 length: 15 amino acids. CDR3 residues: CASSLWGPSTDTQYF. CDR3 in DNA: TGTGCCAGCAGCTTGTGGGGTCCTAGCACAGATACGCAGTATTTT.

The chain combines TRBV7-6 with TRBJ2-7; D is ambiguous. Germline CDR1 SGHVS, CDR2 FNYEAQ. This CDR3 spans 14 amino acids. The V end was cut by 5 bases, the J end by 5 bases, with 16 bases between. The CDR3 protein is CASSPPDQRDEQYF. Here the CDR3 DNA reads TGTGCCAGCAGCCCCCCGGACCAACGGGACGAGCAGTACTTC.

This chain uses TRBV2 with TRBJ1-5; the D gene is possibly TRBD1 (6 bases). V was cut by 8 bases and J by 0 bases, with 17 bases left in between. Germline V gene sequence: CDR1 SNHLY, CDR2 FYNNEI. This CDR3 comprises 16 residues. CDR3 residues: CASDSSQGGSNQPQHF. The DNA for the CDR3 is TGTGCCAGCGATTCTTCACAAGGGGGTAGCAATCAGCCCCAGCATTTT.

The gene calls are TRBV28 and TRBJ1-5, with D possibly matching TRBD1 (5 bases). Germline V gene sequence: CDR1 MDHEN, CDR2 SYDVKM. The CDR3 spans 16 residues. V lost 3 bases to trimming and J lost 0 bases, with 12 bases between them. CDR3 coding DNA: TGTGCCAGCAGTTTCCCCCAGGGTTATAGCAATCAGCCCCAGCATTTT. This sequence encodes CASSFPQGYSNQPQHF.

The CDR3 DNA reads TGTGCCACCTCGGCTAGCGGGGTGGGCCGCACAGATACGCAGTATTTT. This translates into CATSASGVGRTDTQYF. The chain uses TRBV7-2 and TRBJ2-3; 9 positions match TRBD2. The CDR3 has 16 residues. The V gene end was trimmed by 10 bases and the J gene end by 1 base; junction bases not matched to a gene: 12. Germline V lookup: CDR1 SGHTA, CDR2 FQGNSA.

The table lists this clonotype with a few counts. Germline is not matched at one junction end, which may reflect a read error. The chain recombines TRBV20-1 with TRBJ1-3; D not certain. Germline V gene lookup returns CDR1 DFQATT and CDR2 SNEGSKA (reference sequence). The length of the CDR3 is 13 residues. The CDR3 DNA reads TGCAGTGCTGGAGAGGGAGCTGGAAACACCATATATTTT. Its translation is CSAGEGAGNTIYF.

The CDR3 region has the DNA TGTGCCAGCAGTCCCGAGCCGGGACTGAAAGCTTTCTTT. This gives the protein CASSPEPGLKAFF. This chain links TRBV6-2 or TRBV6-3 with TRBJ1-1; the D gene is possibly TRBD1 (5 bases). The germline V gene has CDR1 MNHEY and CDR2 SVGEGT. Trimming removed 5 bases from V and 9 bases from J, with 16 bases in between. This CDR3 comprises 13 residues.

This clonotype was picked up one time. The rearrangement uses TRBV6-6 and TRBJ2-2; D ambiguous. Trimming removed 6 bases from V and 3 bases from J, with 5 bases in between. Germline CDR1 is MNHNY and CDR2 is SVGAGI (reference sequence). This CDR3 is built from 12 residues. The DNA of the CDR3 is TGTGCCAGCAGACCTCACACCGGGGAGCTGTTTTTT. The encoded protein is CASRPHTGELFF.